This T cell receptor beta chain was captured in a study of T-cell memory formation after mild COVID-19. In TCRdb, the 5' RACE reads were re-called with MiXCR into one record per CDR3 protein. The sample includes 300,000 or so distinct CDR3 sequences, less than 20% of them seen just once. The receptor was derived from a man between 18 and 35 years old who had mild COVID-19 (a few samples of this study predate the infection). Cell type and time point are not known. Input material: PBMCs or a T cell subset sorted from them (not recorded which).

Here the CDR3 reads CASSQLSYEQYF. The CDR3 bases are TGTGCCAGCAGCCAACTCAGCTACGAGCAGTACTTC. This chain links TRBV3-1 with TRBJ2-7; no reliable D call. Germline CDR1 and CDR2: LGHDT and YNNKEL (reference sequence). With 2 bases removed from V and 3 bases from J, the gap between germline ends came to 5 bases. The CDR3 has 12 amino acids.